The 19 T cell receptor beta chains given below trace back to one sample, sequenced in a study of cytomegalovirus exposure and HLA in healthy donors. PCR amplification relied on 60 Vbeta primers (plus 13 Jbeta primers). Data came from immunoSEQ multiplex PCR; TCRdb stores just in-frame clones and leaves some out. The table lists tens of thousands of clones, roughly two thirds of them singletons. Source material: PBMCs. These TCRs come from a woman between 45 and 60 years old in good health and CMV-seropositive.

The chain recombines TRBV29-1 with TRBJ2-2, with 8 bases aligning to TRBD1. CDR3 length: 14 residues. V shed 5 bases, J shed 7 bases, and the junction held 9 bases outside the gene matches. Germline loops: CDR1 SQVTM, CDR2 ANQGSEA. The CDR3 sequence: CSVQRTGRVGELFF. CDR3 DNA sequence: TGCAGCGTTCAAAGGACAGGGCGCGTCGGGGAGCTGTTTTTT.

This rearrangement joins TRBV27 to TRBJ2-7; possible D gene TRBD2, 6 bases. V was trimmed by 6 bases and J by 2 bases, leaving 17 bases between them. Germline CDR1 reads MNHEY; CDR2 reads SMNVEV (reference sequence). CDR3 length: 15 residues. The CDR3 sequence: CASSTGGGVPYEQYV. CDR3 in DNA: TGTGCCAGCAGCACCGGAGGCGGGGTTCCCTACGAGCAGTACGTC.

The J gene is TRBJ1-1, the V gene TRBV9, with D possibly TRBD1 on 6 matching bases. CDR1 and CDR2 from the germline V gene are SGDLS and YYNGEE. V dropped 4 bases and J dropped 6 bases, with 10 bases sitting between them. The CDR3 is 12 amino acids. The CDR3 loop is CASSLGGPEAFF. The DNA of the CDR3 is TGTGCCAGCAGCCTAGGGGGGCCTGAAGCTTTCTTT.

The V gene is TRBV7-9, the J gene TRBJ2-5; possible D gene TRBD2, 6 bases. CDR3 length: 12 residues. The germline V gene encodes CDR1 SEHNR and CDR2 FQNEAQ (reference sequence). Between the trimmed V and J ends, which lost 11 bases and 5 bases, there was a span of 15 bases. CDR3 coding DNA: TGTGCCTTACACTCGGGAGTCGAGACCCAGTACTTC. Translated: CALHSGVETQYF.

The V gene is TRBV14, the J gene TRBJ1-2; a weak D match, TRBD1 (6 bases). In germline, CDR1 is SGHDN, CDR2 FVKESK. The CDR3 is made up of 14 amino acids. V was shortened by 4 bases and J by 2 bases, with 11 bases between the two germline ends. The CDR3 nucleotides are TGTGCCAGCAGCCCCGAGGACAGCAACTATGGCTACACCTTC. It yields the protein CASSPEDSNYGYTF.

The chain employs TRBV18 and TRBJ2-7, with 9 bases identical to TRBD1. The CDR3 extends over 15 amino acids. Germline V gene sequence: CDR1 KGHSH, CDR2 LQKENI. V was clipped by 4 bases and J by 0 bases; unmatched bases: 4. CDR3 DNA sequence: TGTGCCAGCTCACTACAGGGGGCCGGCTCCTACGAGCAGTACTTC. Amino acid sequence: CASSLQGAGSYEQYF.

This clone has just a few counts. The V gene is TRBV5-6, the J gene TRBJ2-1; 9 nucleotides align to TRBD2. The CDR3 runs 16 residues. In germline, CDR1 is SGHDT, CDR2 YYEEEE. With 0 bases clipped from V and 2 bases from J, the junction kept 3 bases outside the gene matches. In DNA, the CDR3 is TGTGCCAGCAGCTTGGTCGCGGGGGGGCCCTACAATGAGCAGTTCTTC. It specifies CASSLVAGGPYNEQFF.

The rearrangement uses TRBV11-2 and TRBJ2-1; D is undetermined. V dropped 1 base and J dropped 3 bases, with 4 bases sitting between them. Germline assignment: CDR1 SGHAT and CDR2 FQNNGV. The CDR3 covers 13 residues. The CDR3 spells CASSLVGYNEQFF. Written as DNA, the CDR3 is TGTGCCAGCAGCTTAGTCGGCTACAATGAGCAGTTCTTC.

The CDR3 DNA reads TGTGCCAGCAGCGTACGGACGGGAGAGCAGTACTTC. It codes for CASSVRTGEQYF. The chain combines TRBV6-1 with TRBJ2-5; D is possibly TRBD2 (6 bases). Germline V gene sequence: CDR1 MNHNS, CDR2 SASEGT. V lost 6 bases and J lost 11, with 16 bases in between. CDR3 length: 12 amino acids.

J is TRBJ1-4 and V is TRBV6-6; 7 bases fit TRBD1. CDR1 and CDR2 from the germline V gene are MNHNY and SVGAGI (reference sequence). The CDR3 covers 15 residues. The ends lost 11 bases at V and 8 bases at J; junction bases unmatched: 17. CDR3 bases: TGTGCCCCCCGCCGCTCGGGACAGCCTCAAGAAAAACTGTTTTTT. Its protein is CAPRRSGQPQEKLFF.

This chain joins TRBV18 and TRBJ2-2; TRBD2 matches at 11 bases. Germline CDR1 KGHSH, CDR2 LQKENI. J was trimmed by 4 bases and V by 3 bases; bases with no gene match: 22. The CDR3 runs 22 residues. Here the CDR3 DNA reads TGTGCCAGCTCACCTGCCCTCGACTCGACTAGCGGGGCAACCGGGAGCACCGGGGAGCTGTTTTTT. It codes for CASSPALDSTSGATGSTGELFF.

The chain employs TRBV28 and TRBJ2-1, with 8 bases identical to TRBD1. Germline lookup yields CDR1 MDHEN and CDR2 SYDVKM. This CDR3 is built from 15 residues. Trimming at V came to 4 bases and at J to 0 bases, leaving 2 bases not matched to a gene. In DNA form, the CDR3 reads TGTGCCAGCAGTTCAGGACAGGGCTCCTACAATGAGCAGTTCTTC. It codes for CASSSGQGSYNEQFF.

DNA of the CDR3: TGTGCCAGTAGTAGCCCACAGGGAGCTAACTATGGCTACACCTTC. Translation gives CASSSPQGANYGYTF. V and J are TRBV19 and TRBJ1-2; TRBD1 might be the D (6 bases). The CDR3 has 15 amino acids. V dropped 4 bases and J dropped 0 bases, with 12 bases sitting between them. CDR1 LNHDA and CDR2 SQIVND come from the germline V gene (reference sequence).

The rearrangement links TRBV7-2 to TRBJ2-7; 9 nucleotides line up with TRBD1. CDR1 is SGHTA and CDR2 is FQGNSA in the germline V gene. The CDR3 has 15 amino acids. Germline trimming cut 0 bases from V and 3 bases from J; bases unmatched to any gene: 3. CDR3 in amino acids: CASSLAGQGYYEQYV. CDR3 nucleotide sequence: TGTGCCAGCAGCTTAGCGGGACAGGGTTACTACGAGCAGTACGTC.

J is TRBJ2-5 and V is TRBV5-1; TRBD1 matches 8 bases. The last part of the DNA fits TRBJ2-7 better; the J call may be wrong. CDR1 SGHRS and CDR2 YFSETQ come from the germline V gene. The CDR3 runs 16 residues. The DNA of the CDR3 is TGCGCCAGCAGCCGATTTCAGACAGGGGCGATCTACGAGCAGTACTTC. Its protein product is CASSRFQTGAIYEQYF.

J is TRBJ2-2 and V is TRBV7-6, with 10 bases identical to TRBD2. The CDR3 has 16 residues. CDR1 and CDR2 (germline): SGHVS, FNYEAQ. After removal of 5 bases from V and 5 bases from J, the junction contained 8 bases not matched to a gene. DNA for the CDR3: TGTGCCAGCAGCCGTATTAGCGGGGGGAGTACCGGGGAGCTGTTTTTT. This sequence encodes CASSRISGGSTGELFF.

The chain recombines TRBV6-6 with TRBJ2-7; D not certain. Trimming cost V 2 bases and J 6 bases, with 11 bases left between them. The CDR3 is 13 residues long. Germline loops: CDR1 MNHNY, CDR2 SVGAGI (reference sequence). The CDR3, as DNA: TGTGCCAGCAGTTACGATCGCGTGGGCGAGCAGTACGTC. Protein sequence: CASSYDRVGEQYV.

This rearrangement joins TRBV5-1 to TRBJ2-2; 8 bases are shared with TRBD1. In germline, CDR1 is SGHRS, CDR2 YFSETQ. The CDR3 runs to 15 residues. The V and J ends lost 3 bases and 0 bases, in that order; junction bases with no gene match: 1. CDR3 sequence reads: CASSWTGPNTGELFF. The CDR3 DNA reads TGCGCCAGCAGCTGGACAGGGCCGAACACCGGGGAGCTGTTTTTT.

V and J are TRBV2 and TRBJ1-5, with D uncertain. Germline loops: CDR1 SNHLY, CDR2 FYNNEI. V gave up 7 bases and J gave up 7 bases, with 14 bases separating them. This CDR3 spans 13 amino acids. CDR3 DNA sequence: TGTGCCAGCAACGGGGAATCGGGACAGCCCCAGCATTTT. This gives the protein CASNGESGQPQHF. The variable domain in full, completed from reference TRBV2 and TRBJ1-5, reads EPEVTQTPSHQVTQMGQEVILRCVPISNHLYFYWYRQILGQKVEFLVSFYNNEISEKSEIFDDQFSVERPDGSNFTLKIRSTKLEDSAMYFCASNGESGQPQHFGDGTRLSIL.